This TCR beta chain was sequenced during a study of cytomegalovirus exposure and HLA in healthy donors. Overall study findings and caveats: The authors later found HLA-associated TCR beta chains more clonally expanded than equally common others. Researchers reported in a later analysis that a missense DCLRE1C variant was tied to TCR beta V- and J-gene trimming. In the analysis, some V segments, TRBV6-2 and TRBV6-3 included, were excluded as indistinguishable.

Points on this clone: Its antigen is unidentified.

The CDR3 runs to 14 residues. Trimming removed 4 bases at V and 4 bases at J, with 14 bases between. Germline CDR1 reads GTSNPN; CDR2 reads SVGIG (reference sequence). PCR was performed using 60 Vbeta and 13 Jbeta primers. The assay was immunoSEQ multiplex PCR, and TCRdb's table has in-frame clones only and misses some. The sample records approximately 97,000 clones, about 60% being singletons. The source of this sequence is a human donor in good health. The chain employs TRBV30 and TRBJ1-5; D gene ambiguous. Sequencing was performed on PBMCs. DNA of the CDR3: TGTGCCTGGACGGCCCCCAGGTATAATCAGCCCCAGCATTTT. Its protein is CAWTAPRYNQPQHF.